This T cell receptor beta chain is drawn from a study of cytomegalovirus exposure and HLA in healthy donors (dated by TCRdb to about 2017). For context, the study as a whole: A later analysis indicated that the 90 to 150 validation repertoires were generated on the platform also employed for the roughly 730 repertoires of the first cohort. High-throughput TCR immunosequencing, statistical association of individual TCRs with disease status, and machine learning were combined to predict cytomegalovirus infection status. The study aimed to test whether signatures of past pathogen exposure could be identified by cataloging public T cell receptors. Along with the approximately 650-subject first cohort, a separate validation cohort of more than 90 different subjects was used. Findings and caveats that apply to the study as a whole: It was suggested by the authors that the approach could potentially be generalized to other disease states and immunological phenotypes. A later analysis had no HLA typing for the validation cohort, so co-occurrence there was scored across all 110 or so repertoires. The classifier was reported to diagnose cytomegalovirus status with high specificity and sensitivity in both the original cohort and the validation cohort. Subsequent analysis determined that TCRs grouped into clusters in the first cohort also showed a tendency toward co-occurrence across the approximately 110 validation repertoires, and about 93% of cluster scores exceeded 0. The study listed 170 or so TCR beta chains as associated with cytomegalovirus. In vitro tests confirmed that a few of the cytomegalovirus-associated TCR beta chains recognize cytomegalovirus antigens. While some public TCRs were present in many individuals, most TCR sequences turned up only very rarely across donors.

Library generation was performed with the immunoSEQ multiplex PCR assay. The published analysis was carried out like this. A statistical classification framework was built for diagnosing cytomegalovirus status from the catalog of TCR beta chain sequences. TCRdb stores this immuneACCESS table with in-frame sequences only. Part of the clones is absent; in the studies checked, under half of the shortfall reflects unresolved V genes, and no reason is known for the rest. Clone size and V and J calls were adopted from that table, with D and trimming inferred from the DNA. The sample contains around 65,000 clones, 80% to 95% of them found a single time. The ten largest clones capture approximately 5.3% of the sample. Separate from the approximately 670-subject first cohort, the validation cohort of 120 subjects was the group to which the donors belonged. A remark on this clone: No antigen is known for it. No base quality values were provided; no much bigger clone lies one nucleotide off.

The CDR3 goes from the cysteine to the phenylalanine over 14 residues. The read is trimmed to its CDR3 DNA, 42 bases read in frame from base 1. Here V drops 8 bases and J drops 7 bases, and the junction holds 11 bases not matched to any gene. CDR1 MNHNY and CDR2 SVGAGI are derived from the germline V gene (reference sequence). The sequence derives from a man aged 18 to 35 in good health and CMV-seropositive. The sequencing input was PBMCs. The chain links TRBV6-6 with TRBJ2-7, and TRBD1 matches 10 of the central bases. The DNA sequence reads TGTGCCAGCCGAGCTGGACAGGGGGTGGGGGAGCAGTACTTC. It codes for CASRAGQGVGEQYF.